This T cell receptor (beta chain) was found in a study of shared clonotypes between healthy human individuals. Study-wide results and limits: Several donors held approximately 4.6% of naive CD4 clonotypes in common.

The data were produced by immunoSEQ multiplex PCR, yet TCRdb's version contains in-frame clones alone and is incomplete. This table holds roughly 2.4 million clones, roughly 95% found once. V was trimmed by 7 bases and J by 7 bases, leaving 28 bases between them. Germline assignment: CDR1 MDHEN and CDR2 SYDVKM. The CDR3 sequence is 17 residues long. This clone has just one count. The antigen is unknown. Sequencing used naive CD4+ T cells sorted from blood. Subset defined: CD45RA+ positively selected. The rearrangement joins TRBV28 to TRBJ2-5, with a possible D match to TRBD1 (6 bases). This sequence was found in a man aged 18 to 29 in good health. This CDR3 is CASTPGQLTGQSGTQYF. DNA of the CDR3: TGTGCCAGCACGCCGGGCCAACTAACAGGACAGTCGGGGACCCAGTACTTC.